This T cell receptor beta chain was captured by sequencing in a study of a mutant IDH1 vaccine in newly diagnosed glioma. Study details: Radiotherapy alone preceded vaccination by 4-6 weeks; alternatively, vaccination started with temozolomide cycles. Treated patients were about 60% male, approximately 40% female, mean age around 40 years.

Clones were sequenced by immunoSEQ multiplex PCR, and TCRdb holds only the in-frame ones, with some missing. The data contain tens of thousands of clones, roughly 86% of them singletons. The CDR3 contains 15 residues. The germline V gene has CDR1 SGHNT and CDR2 YENEEA. Trimming took 5 bases from V and 6 from J, leaving 17 bases between them. Time point meaning: week 35, safety follow-up. Doses of 300 ug of mutant IDH1 20-mer peptide were given with topical imiquimod. This clone is a singleton in its sample. Its matching antigen is unknown. The sample here was PBMCs, taken from a glioma patient whose treatment included an IDH1 peptide vaccine. The V and J genes are TRBV11-3 and TRBJ2-1, with D maybe TRBD1 (6 bases). The receptor was derived from a man aged 25 to 40 with glioma. CDR3 coding DNA: TGTGCCAGCAGCCGAACGGACAGTGGGGCCAATGAGCAGTTCTTC. This codes for CASSRTDSGANEQFF. The full variable domain, its missing parts supplied by reference TRBV11-3 and TRBJ2-1, is EAGVVQSPRYKIIEKKQPVAFWCNPISGHNTLYWYLQNLGQGPELLIRYENEEAVDDSQLPKDRFSAERLKGVDSTLKIQPAELGDSAVYLCASSRTDSGANEQFFGPGTRLTVL.